This TCR beta chain is drawn from a study of shared clonotypes between healthy human individuals. Negatively enriched CD4+ T cells were divided by CD45RA into naive and memory. Trimming removed 5 bases at V and 2 bases at J, with 17 bases between. The germline CDR1 and CDR2 sequences are WNHNN and SYGVQD (reference sequence). This CDR3 is built from 16 residues. As originally analysed: Filtering of immunoSEQ junctional sequences could not match full-length read filtering. The table came from immunoSEQ multiplex PCR; TCRdb's copy has only in-frame clones and leaves some out. V and J calls and clone size are copied from that table; D and trimming were computed from the DNA. There are 800,000 to 1,200,000 clones in the sample; about 80% occur only once, and under 0.6% lies in the top ten.

The source material was memory CD4+ T cells from PBMCs. Subset reported: CD45RA-negative fraction. The source of this sequence is a man aged 18 to 35 in good health. Some clones in this sample may be carry-over from other donors' samples. The chain is built from TRBV10-1 and TRBJ2-3; D unresolved. The CDR3 spells CASSREPDSTTDTQYF. The CDR3, as DNA: TGCGCCAGCAGTCGCGAGCCCGATTCTACCACAGATACGCAGTATTTT.